The 15 T cell receptor beta chains below were found in one sample sequenced in a study of T cell responses to AZD1222 COVID-19 vaccine. TCRdb's table, derived via immunoSEQ multiplex PCR, lists solely in-frame clones and lacks some. The table lists 99,000 or so clones, about 90% of them singletons, with over 6.5% in the top ten. The source material was peripheral blood, sampled on day 0 of AZD1222 vaccination. Receptors were obtained from an adult in good health.

The rearrangement joins TRBV6-2 or TRBV6-3 to TRBJ1-2; D is possibly TRBD1 (5 bases). Trimming removed 6 bases at V and 4 bases at J, with 39 bases between. From germline, CDR1 is MNHEY and CDR2 SVGEGT. The CDR3 loop spans 22 amino acids. This chain's CDR3 is CASSQGPGKGIADRAAFYGYTF. DNA of the CDR3: TGTGCCAGCAGCCAGGGACCGGGAAAGGGGATAGCTGATCGGGCGGCCTTCTATGGCTACACCTTC.

This clone was observed once. This sequence joins TRBV4-3 and TRBJ2-7; 8 nucleotides line up with TRBD1. This CDR3 spans 15 amino acids. V shed 1 base, J shed 4 bases, and the junction held 6 bases outside the gene matches. The germline V gene encodes CDR1 LGHNA and CDR2 YSLEER. For the CDR3, the DNA is TGCGCCAGCAGCCAAGCAAGACAGGGGAGTTACGAGCAGTACTTC. It is translated as CASSQARQGSYEQYF.

J is TRBJ2-7 and V is TRBV10-3; D call uncertain. Germline V gene data show CDR1 as ENHRY and CDR2 as SYGVKD. There are 12 residues in the CDR3. The V end was cut by 3 bases, the J end by 1 base, with 4 bases between. CDR3 region: CAISDASYEQYF. The DNA of the CDR3 is TGTGCCATCAGTGACGCATCCTACGAGCAGTACTTC.

The genes are TRBV13 and TRBJ2-7; TRBD1 agrees at 7 bases. There are 12 residues in the CDR3. CDR1 is PRHDT and CDR2 is FYEKMQ in the germline V gene (reference sequence). Trimming cost V 5 bases and J 4 bases; bases outside gene matches: 2. The CDR3 here is CASSPRGYEQYF. The DNA for the CDR3 is TGTGCCAGCAGCCCCAGGGGGTACGAGCAGTACTTC. The whole variable domain, remainder taken from reference TRBV13 and TRBJ2-7, is AAGVIQSPRHLIKEKRETATLKCYPIPRHDTVYWYQQGPGQDPQFLISFYEKMQSDKGSIPDRFSAQQFSDYHSELNMSSLELGDSALYFCASSPRGYEQYFGPGTRLTVT.

The CDR3 spells CASRIQGDTGELFF. In nucleotides, the CDR3 is TGTGCCAGCCGAATTCAGGGGGACACCGGGGAGCTGTTTTTT. The chain recombines TRBV28 with TRBJ2-2; the match to TRBD1 covers 7 bases. Looked up from germline, CDR1 is MDHEN and CDR2 is SYDVKM. This CDR3 is built from 14 residues. Germline trimming cut 8 bases from V and 3 bases from J; bases unmatched to any gene: 6.

This chain connects TRBV4-3 to TRBJ2-2; 7 nucleotides line up with TRBD1. V lost 4 bases to trimming and J lost 8 bases; unmatched junction nucleotides: 4. The CDR3 spans 13 residues. Looked up from germline, CDR1 is LGHNA and CDR2 is YSLEER. CDR3 DNA: TGCGCCAGCAGCCTAGGGGGCTTGGGGGAGCTGTTTTTT. Its translation: CASSLGGLGELFF.

The gene calls are TRBV10-3 and TRBJ2-5, with no clear D. There are 17 residues in the CDR3. Germline-derived CDR1 and CDR2 are ENHRY and SYGVKD. The V gene lost 0 bases and the J gene lost 1 base, with 15 bases spanning the gap. CDR3 bases: TGTGCCATCAGTGAGTCCCTAACCTCTACGATCCAAGAGACCCAGTACTTC. It yields the protein CAISESLTSTIQETQYF.

The genes are TRBV28 and TRBJ2-7; TRBD2 agrees at 7 bases. CDR3 size: 13 residues. The junction had 9 bases not matched to a gene; V was cut back by 7 bases and J by 6 bases. Germline CDR1 MDHEN, CDR2 SYDVKM. CDR3 protein: CASNEGGPREQYF. CDR3 sequence (DNA): TGTGCCAGCAATGAGGGAGGGCCGCGCGAGCAGTACTTC. Full variable domain (remainder filled in from reference TRBV28 and TRBJ2-7): DVKVTQSSRYLVKRTGEKVFLECVQDMDHENMFWYRQDPGLGLRLIYFSYDVKMKEKGDIPEGYSVSREKKERFSLILESASTNQTSMYLCASNEGGPREQYFGPGTRLTVT.

CDR3 residues: CASSLGNQPQHF. In DNA, the CDR3 is TGTGCCAGCAGCTTAGGCAATCAGCCCCAGCATTTT. The chain couples TRBV7-2 to TRBJ1-5; D not certain. The CDR3 loop spans 12 amino acids. CDR1 and CDR2 (germline): SGHTA, FQGNSA. V lost 1 base to trimming and J lost 2 bases, with 0 bases between them.

This clone was observed a few times. This chain connects TRBV10-2 to TRBJ2-7; 11 bases line up with TRBD2. Germline V gene lookup returns CDR1 WSHSY and CDR2 SAAADI. With V trimmed by 3 bases and J by 1 base, 2 bases remained unmatched. There are 15 residues in the CDR3. In DNA, the CDR3 is TGCGCCAGCAGTGATGCTAGCGGGAGGTCCTACGAGCAGTACTTC. Its protein product is CASSDASGRSYEQYF.

The genes are TRBV7-2 and TRBJ1-1; D ambiguous. Germline V gene data show CDR1 as SGHTA and CDR2 as FQGNSA. This CDR3 comprises 13 residues. With 4 bases removed from V and 2 bases from J, the gap between germline ends came to 8 bases. The CDR3 protein is CASSYGPNTEAFF. Here the CDR3 DNA reads TGTGCCAGCAGCTACGGACCTAACACTGAAGCTTTCTTT.

J is TRBJ2-7 and V is TRBV6-5; maybe TRBD1 (6 bases). The CDR3 is 13 amino acids. Germline V gene data show CDR1 as MNHEY and CDR2 as SVGAGI. The ends were cut back, 7 bases at V and 2 bases at J, with 12 bases in the middle. The chain's CDR3 is CASTMTGAYEQYF. CDR3 nucleotide sequence: TGTGCCAGCACGATGACAGGTGCCTACGAGCAGTACTTC.

The chain uses TRBV28 and TRBJ1-1; TRBD1 might be the D (5 bases). Germline loops: CDR1 MDHEN, CDR2 SYDVKM. The CDR3 runs 17 residues. V was trimmed by 6 bases and J by 0 bases, leaving 20 bases between them. This CDR3 reads CASRPPSGRGMNTEAFF. In DNA, the CDR3 is TGTGCCAGCAGACCCCCTTCAGGGAGGGGTATGAACACTGAAGCTTTCTTT.

The genes are TRBV25-1 and TRBJ1-1; 10 bases line up with TRBD1. From germline, CDR1 is MGHDK and CDR2 SYGVNS. CDR3 size: 14 residues. V lost 8 bases to trimming and J lost 1 base; unmatched junction nucleotides: 4. Written as DNA, the CDR3 is TGTGCCAGCCTACGGACAGGGGGGAACACTGAAGCTTTCTTT. Translation: CASLRTGGNTEAFF.

The V gene is TRBV9, the J gene TRBJ1-3; D perhaps matches TRBD1 (5 bases). Germline CDR1 is SGDLS and CDR2 is YYNGEE. The CDR3 is 14 residues long. V was cut by 5 bases and J by 1 base, with 10 bases left in between. The CDR3 DNA sequence: TGTGCCAGCAGGTACGGACATTCTGGAAACACCATATATTTT. Translation: CASRYGHSGNTIYF.